This T cell receptor (beta chain) is from a study of shared clonotypes between healthy human individuals. Broader study findings: Rarefaction indicated that sorted-subset sequencing remained incomplete although depth was large. Estimated clonotype richness was generally higher in naive than memory subsets.

Data came from immunoSEQ multiplex PCR; TCRdb stores just in-frame clones and leaves some out. The profile shows about 95,000 clones, around two thirds of them singletons. V lost 6 bases, J lost 3 bases, and 3 bases lay in between. This CDR3 contains 10 residues. Germline loops: CDR1 MNHNS, CDR2 SASEGT. A word on this clone: The antigen remains unidentified.

The rearrangement uses TRBV6-1 and TRBJ2-7; the D is unclear. Sequenced input: memory CD8+ T cells sorted from blood. Noted subset: CD45RO+ cells pooled with CCR7-negative TemRA cells. This clonotype was sampled from a man aged 25-45 years in good health. In DNA form, the CDR3 reads TGTGCCAGCAGGCACTACGAGCAGTACTTC. It is translated as CASRHYEQYF.